These 13 T cell receptor beta chains were all obtained from the same sample, sequenced in a study of PD-L1 blockade in urothelial cancer (dated by TCRdb to about 2017). Library creation used the immunoSEQ multiplex PCR assay. In its TCRdb copy, this immuneACCESS table keeps in-frame sequences only and misses some clones. Where compared with another copy, unresolved V genes explain less than half of these, and the others have no known cause. For this sample the table gives about 84,000 clones, of which over 80% were detected only once. The ten largest make up 8% to 10% of the sample. The sample here was PBMCs, taken around atezolizumab (anti-PD-L1) treatment. The receptors were gathered from a man aged 65 to 79 with urothelial cancer.

The chain uses TRBV30 and TRBJ1-4; 9 nucleotides align to TRBD1. This CDR3 comprises 13 residues. Unmatched junction bases numbered 3, after V lost 4 bases and J lost 6 bases. Germline V lookup: CDR1 GTSNPN, CDR2 SVGIG (reference sequence). The chain's CDR3 is CAWTTGGDEKLFF. The CDR3 bases are TGTGCCTGGACCACAGGGGGCGATGAAAAACTGTTTTTT.

The chain is built from TRBV18 and TRBJ2-2; 8 bases fit TRBD2. With V trimmed by 0 bases and J by 5 bases, 2 bases remained unmatched. CDR3 length equals 15 residues. Germline V gene lookup returns CDR1 KGHSH and CDR2 LQKENI. The CDR3 DNA is TGTGCCAGCTCACCACCGGGACTAGTAACCGGGGAGCTGTTTTTT. Translated: CASSPPGLVTGELFF.

This chain uses TRBV5-4 with TRBJ2-1; D may be TRBD2 (5 bases). Germline V gene sequence: CDR1 SGHNT, CDR2 YYREEE (reference sequence). V lost 2 bases, J lost 10 bases, and 10 bases lay in between. CDR3 length: 12 residues. This CDR3 reads CASSFRADEQFF. Written as DNA, the CDR3 is TGTGCCAGCAGCTTTAGAGCGGACGAGCAGTTCTTC.

The gene calls are TRBV19 and TRBJ2-2; TRBD2 matches at 12 bases. The CDR3 length is 17 residues. Germline CDR1 LNHDA, CDR2 SQIVND (reference sequence). After removal of 5 bases from V and 3 bases from J, the junction contained 7 bases not matched to a gene. The chain's CDR3 is CASSPPPSGGDTGELFF. In DNA, the CDR3 is TGTGCCAGTAGTCCGCCCCCTAGCGGGGGGGACACCGGGGAGCTGTTTTTT.

Worth noting for this clone: Since the CDR3 does not end with the conserved phenylalanine or tryptophan, this likely comes from a read error. The DNA is omitted, as the CDR3 cannot be located on it reliably, and the CDR3 follows TCRdb's listing. The chain is built from TRBV21-1 and TRBJ1-1. TRBV21-1 is shown as a pseudogene. The CDR3 is made up of 13 amino acids, end residues included. The CDR3 spells CASSIGRAAPLPL.

Comment on this clone: A much larger clone differs from this one at a single base, so this may be a read error. The chain uses TRBV7-9 and TRBJ2-2, with TRBD2 matching over 9 bases. CDR1 is SEHNR and CDR2 is FQNEAQ in the germline V gene (reference sequence). V trimming: 1 base; J trimming: 5 bases; junction bases outside the gene matches: 11. CDR3 length: 18 residues. The CDR3 bases are TGTGCCAGCAGCTTAGGGGTCTCGCGGGAGGGAAGGACCGGGGAGCTGTTTTTT. This codes for CASSLGVSREGRTGELFF.

This rearrangement joins TRBV4-2 to TRBJ2-1; 8 nucleotides align to TRBD2. The CDR3 is 16 residues long. Germline V CDR1 and CDR2: LGHNA, YNFKEQ. V lost 4 bases and J lost 3; bases outside the gene matches: 8. The CDR3 is CASSLEVAGGYNEQFF. For the CDR3, the DNA is TGTGCCAGCAGCCTAGAGGTGGCGGGGGGCTACAATGAGCAGTTCTTC.

V and J are TRBV5-5 and TRBJ1-5, with D possibly matching TRBD1 (5 bases). This CDR3 has 14 amino acids. The V gene lost 4 bases and the J gene lost 5 bases, with 13 bases spanning the gap. The V gene's germline CDR1 is SGHKS and CDR2 YYEKEE (reference sequence). The CDR3 reads CASSQDWGDQPQHF. DNA of the CDR3: TGTGCCAGCAGCCAAGACTGGGGGGATCAGCCCCAGCATTTT.

This chain uses TRBV11-2 with TRBJ2-5, with D tentatively TRBD1 (5 bases). The germline CDR1 and CDR2 sequences are SGHAT and FQNNGV. Trimming stripped 3 bases from V and 4 bases from J, with 9 bases between. The CDR3 totals 13 residues. The CDR3 loop is CASSFQGGETQYF. CDR3 bases: TGTGCCAGCAGCTTCCAGGGTGGAGAGACCCAGTACTTC.

The chain employs TRBV9 and TRBJ2-1, with D perhaps TRBD1 (6 bases). V was cut by 0 bases and J by 5 bases, with 15 bases left in between. Germline V gene lookup returns CDR1 SGDLS and CDR2 YYNGEE. This CDR3 has 16 amino acids. The CDR3 is CASSVEIGGRNNEQFF. The CDR3 DNA sequence: TGTGCCAGCAGCGTAGAGATAGGGGGTAGAAACAATGAGCAGTTCTTC.

This CDR3 reads CASSSGKWGQGSTGELFF. The CDR3 coding sequence is TGTGCCAGCAGCTCAGGAAAGTGGGGACAGGGGAGCACCGGGGAGCTGTTTTTT. The chain links TRBV7-9 to TRBJ2-2; TRBD1 matches 10 bases. The junction had 12 bases not matched to a gene; V was cut back by 4 bases and J by 4 bases. CDR3 size: 18 residues. Germline loops: CDR1 SEHNR, CDR2 FQNEAQ (reference sequence).

The chain couples TRBV7-9 to TRBJ1-2; 10 nucleotides agree with TRBD1. This CDR3 is built from 14 residues. V was pared by 6 bases and J by 6 bases, with 7 bases of the junction left unmatched. Looked up from germline, CDR1 is SEHNR and CDR2 is FQNEAQ (reference sequence). The CDR3 region has the DNA TGTGCCAGCAGTCATCGACAGGGGGCGGATGGCTACACCTTC. As protein: CASSHRQGADGYTF.

The chain combines TRBV5-5 with TRBJ2-2; TRBD1 agrees at 10 bases. Germline CDR1 is SGHKS and CDR2 is YYEKEE (reference sequence). The CDR3 loop spans 17 amino acids. V trimming: 5 bases; J trimming: 5 bases; junction bases outside the gene matches: 12. The CDR3 nucleotides are TGTGCCAGCAGTACAGGGACAGGGGTTATAGGGACCGGGGAGCTGTTTTTT. Its translation: CASSTGTGVIGTGELFF.